Listed below are T cell receptor beta chains from one sample, sequenced in a study of cytomegalovirus exposure and HLA in healthy donors. Sequencing was performed with immunoSEQ multiplex PCR; in TCRdb, only in-frame clones are kept and a portion is missing. Of approximately 170,000 clones in the sample, over 70% were seen once. The sequencing sample was made of PBMCs. Receptor source: a middle-aged woman in good health and CMV-seropositive. Both conserved end residues are part of each CDR3. Each record gives: V gene, clone size, J gene, D gene, CDR3 DNA, CDR3 protein. The D gene is left open where the match is weak. Clone sizes are given selectively: once, few, many, or a class where the clone is expanded.

TRBV29-1	.	TRBJ2-7	.	TGCAGCGTTGAAGATACGGGCTACGAGCAGTACTTC	CSVEDTGYEQYF
TRBV27	.	TRBJ1-1	.	TGTGCCAGCCGCGGAAACACTGAAGCTTTCTTT	CASRGNTEAFF
TRBV27	.	TRBJ2-5	TRBD2	TGTGCCAGCAGTCCGGGACTAACAGGAGAGACCCAGTACTTC	CASSPGLTGETQYF
TRBV5-1	.	TRBJ2-6	.	TGCGCCAGCAGCTTGGCGGGGGCCAACGTCCTGACTTTC	CASSLAGANVLTF
TRBV7-2	.	TRBJ1-2	TRBD1	TGTGCCAGCAGCCCCGGACAGGGGTATGGCTACACCTTC	CASSPGQGYGYTF
TRBV9	.	TRBJ2-3	TRBD1	TGTGCCAGCAGCGTAGAGGGACAGGGGGCGAAAGATACGCAGTATTTT	CASSVEGQGAKDTQYF
TRBV28	few	TRBJ1-4	.	TGTGCCAGCAGTCAACAAGGGGCAGGGTATGAAAAACTGTTTTTT	CASSQQGAGYEKLFF
TRBV27	.	TRBJ1-1	TRBD1	TGTGCCAGCAGTTTGACAGGGGCCGGCACTGAAGCTTTCTTT	CASSLTGAGTEAFF
TRBV19	few	TRBJ2-2	.	TGTGCCAGTAGTATAGGGCGGACCGGGGAGCTGTTTTTT	CASSIGRTGELFF
TRBV10-3	.	TRBJ1-6	.	TGTGCCATCAGGGACAGTTTTAATTCACCCCTCCACTTT	CAIRDSFNSPLHF
TRBV6-6	.	TRBJ1-6	TRBD1	TGTGCCAGCAGCCCCGCGACAGGGTATAATTCACCCCTCCACTTT	CASSPATGYNSPLHF
TRBV9	.	TRBJ1-2	TRBD1	TGTGCCAGCAGCGCCGGGGACAGGGTGAGCTATGGCTACACCTTC	CASSAGDRVSYGYTF
TRBV29-1	.	TRBJ2-3	TRBD2	TGCAGCACCAAAGCGGGGTACACAGATACGCAGTATTTT	CSTKAGYTDTQYF
TRBV7-9	.	TRBJ1-1	.	TGTTCCAGCAGCCCCCAGGGGCCAATCTCCCACACTGAAGCTTTCTTT	CSSSPQGPISHTEAFF
TRBV9	once	TRBJ1-2	TRBD1	TGTGCCAGCAGCGCCCGGGGGACAGACTATGGCTACACCTTC	CASSARGTDYGYTF
TRBV6-5	few	TRBJ2-7	TRBD2	TGTGCCAGCAGTTACGGACTAGCGGGCGTCTTCTACGAGCAGTACTTC	CASSYGLAGVFYEQYF
TRBV7-6	.	TRBJ2-5	TRBD2	TGTGCCAGCAGCTTACAAAGTCGGGGGGGTCAAGAGACCCAGTACTTC	CASSLQSRGGQETQYF
TRBV6-4	.	TRBJ2-1	TRBD1	TGTGCCAGCAGTGCAGGACAGGGCTACAATGAGCAGTTCTTC	CASSAGQGYNEQFF
TRBV5-1	.	TRBJ2-2	TRBD2	TGCGCCAGCAGGGCTAGCGGGGGGACCACCGGGGAGCTGTTTTTT	CASRASGGTTGELFF
TRBV11-2	.	TRBJ1-6	.	TGTGCCAGCAGCTTCCGGGGGGAGGTTTTTCCCCTCCACTTT	CASSFRGEVFPLHF
TRBV5-1	.	TRBJ1-5	TRBD1	TGCGCCAGCAGAGCGACAGGGGACGGCAATCAGCCCCAGCATTTT	CASRATGDGNQPQHF
TRBV9	.	TRBJ1-4	.	TGTGCCAGCAGCGTATTCCCAGCAACTAATGAAAAACTGTTTTTT	CASSVFPATNEKLFF
TRBV27	few	TRBJ1-2	TRBD1	TGTGCCAGCAGCCCTACCGGGACAGGGAATGGCTACACCTTC	CASSPTGTGNGYTF
TRBV10-3	.	TRBJ2-5	.	TGTGCCATCAGTGGGTACAGGGGCGGGGATGGTGGAGAGACCCAGTACTTC	CAISGYRGGDGGETQYF
TRBV2	.	TRBJ1-2	TRBD1	TGTGCCAGCAGTGGGGACAGTTCCTATGGCTACACCTTC	CASSGDSSYGYTF
TRBV7-2	.	TRBJ2-6	.	TGTGCCAGCACCTCCTCTAGGGCCAACGTCCTGACTTTC	CASTSSRANVLTF
TRBV9	once	TRBJ2-2	TRBD1	TGTGCCAGCAGCGCAAGGGACAGGTGGAACACCGGGGAGCTGTTTTTT	CASSARDRWNTGELFF
TRBV29-1	.	TRBJ2-2	TRBD2	TGCAGCGGCCGACTAGCGGGGACCGGGGAGCTGTTTTTT	CSGRLAGTGELFF
TRBV6-1	.	TRBJ1-1	.	TGTGCCAGCAGTGCGAGGCGGGGGACTGAAGCTTTCTTT	CASSARRGTEAFF
TRBV19	.	TRBJ1-3	.	TGTGCCAGTAGTCCCCCCTGGACAAGCGGAAACACCATATATTTT	CASSPPWTSGNTIYF
TRBV4-1	.	TRBJ2-1	TRBD1	TGCGCCAGCAGCCAAGATTTGGGGTTCGGGACAGTGATCAATGAGCAGTTCTTC	CASSQDLGFGTVINEQFF
TRBV5-5	.	TRBJ1-3	.	TGTGCCAGCAGCCGGGACTGGGGAAACACCATATATTTT	CASSRDWGNTIYF